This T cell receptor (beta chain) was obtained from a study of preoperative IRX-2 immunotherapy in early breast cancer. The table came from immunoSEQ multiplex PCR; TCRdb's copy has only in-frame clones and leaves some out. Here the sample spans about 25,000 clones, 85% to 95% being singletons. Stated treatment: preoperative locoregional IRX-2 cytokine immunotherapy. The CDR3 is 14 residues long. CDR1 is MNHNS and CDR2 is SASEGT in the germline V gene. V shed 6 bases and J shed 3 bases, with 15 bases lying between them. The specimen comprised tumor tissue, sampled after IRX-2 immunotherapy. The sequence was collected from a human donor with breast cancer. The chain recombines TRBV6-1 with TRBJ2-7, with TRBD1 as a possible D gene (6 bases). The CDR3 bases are TGTGCCAGCAGCCAACAGGGTGCTCTCTACGAGCAGTACTTC. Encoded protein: CASSQQGALYEQYF.